A selection of T cell receptor beta chains follows, all from one sample in a study of shared clonotypes between healthy human individuals. Only in-frame clones appear in the TCRdb table, and some are missing; sequencing was by immunoSEQ multiplex PCR. Here the sample spans hundreds of thousands of clones, approximately 96% being singletons. The sequenced material came from naive CD8+ T cells sorted from blood. Receptors originate from a young woman in good health. CDR3s include the opening cysteine and the closing phenylalanine or tryptophan. A D gene is named only where the DNA matches it firmly. Clone size is not always given. Where it is, it says once, few, many or a class for expanded clones.

J	size	V	D	DNA	CDR3
TRBJ2-1	NA	TRBV6-5	NA	TGTGCCAGCAGTTATGGGGAGCACTCCTACAATGAGCAGTTCTTC	CASSYGEHSYNEQFF
TRBJ2-1	NA	TRBV4-1	TRBD1	TGCGCCAGCAGCCAAGATAATCGGGACAGGGGTTCCTACAATGAGCAGTTCTTC	CASSQDNRDRGSYNEQFF
TRBJ2-3	NA	TRBV27	TRBD2	TGTGCCAGCAGTGTTCTAGCGGGAGGGATAACAGATACGCAGTATTTT	CASSVLAGGITDTQYF
TRBJ2-5	NA	TRBV27	TRBD2	TGTGCCAGCAGTATCCTAGCGGGAGTGGGTGAGACCCAGTACTTC	CASSILAGVGETQYF
TRBJ1-5	NA	TRBV6-5	NA	TGTGCCAGCAGTTACACCGGACACCCGGATCAGCCCCAGCATTTT	CASSYTGHPDQPQHF
TRBJ2-1	NA	TRBV5-6	NA	TGTGCCAGCAGCTGGGCGGGGACGTACAATGAGCAGTTCTTC	CASSWAGTYNEQFF
TRBJ2-5	NA	TRBV28	NA	TGTGCCAGCAGCCGACGGACAGTCTCCAAATACTTC	CASSRRTVSKYF
TRBJ1-5	NA	TRBV19	NA	TGTGCCAGTAGTAAAAGGGACGCTAGCAATCAGCCCCAGCATTTT	CASSKRDASNQPQHF
TRBJ1-1	NA	TRBV7-9	NA	TGTGCCAGCAGCTTGGGAACCGGGGAGGCTTTCTTT	CASSLGTGEAFF
TRBJ2-1	NA	TRBV29-1	NA	TGCAGCGTGGTAACGGCCGGTGAGCAGTTCTTC	CSVVTAGEQFF
TRBJ2-3	NA	TRBV27	NA	TGTGCCAGCGCAAGTCGGGTTCTCAGCACAGATACGCAGTATTTT	CASASRVLSTDTQYF
TRBJ2-1	few	TRBV5-6	TRBD2	TGTGCCAGCAGCCCTCGGCTAGCGGGAGACAATGAGCAGTTCTTC	CASSPRLAGDNEQFF
TRBJ2-7	NA	TRBV30	NA	TGTGCCTGGAGTTTGGGCAGGAGCTCCTACGAGCAGTACTTC	CAWSLGRSSYEQYF
TRBJ2-3	NA	TRBV19	TRBD2	TGTGCCAGTAGTATCGGCCTAGCGGACACAGATACGCAGTATTTT	CASSIGLADTDTQYF
TRBJ2-6	NA	TRBV7-9	TRBD1	TGTGCCAGCAGCTTAGCGACACAGGGGGCTAGGTCTGGGGCCAACGTCCTGACTTTC	CASSLATQGARSGANVLTF
TRBJ2-1	NA	TRBV19	NA	TGTGCCAGTAGTGTCGACAATAACCCGTACAATGAGCAGTTCTTC	CASSVDNNPYNEQFF
TRBJ2-5	NA	TRBV5-4	TRBD1	TGTGCCAGCAGTCGGACAGGGCCGACTCAAGAGCAGTACTTC	CASSRTGPTQEQYF
TRBJ2-3	NA	TRBV2	TRBD2	TGTGCCAGCAGGGAGGGCGGGAGAGGCGCAGATACGCAGTATTTT	CASREGGRGADTQYF
TRBJ1-5	NA	TRBV27	NA	TGTGCCAGCGCGCCGGTCGGGGCGCATCAGCCCCAGCATTTT	CASAPVGAHQPQHF
TRBJ1-2	NA	TRBV7-8	NA	TGTGCCAGCAGCCACCCCGAGGGGGAAGCTAACTATGGCTACACCTTC	CASSHPEGEANYGYTF
TRBJ2-3	NA	TRBV7-2	NA	TGTGCCACCCCGGGCGTAGCGGAACTCACAGATACGCAGTATTTT	CATPGVAELTDTQYF
TRBJ2-3	NA	TRBV10-3	NA	TGTGCCAACCGTAGCACTTCTAGCACAGATACGCAGTATTTT	CANRSTSSTDTQYF
TRBJ2-7	NA	TRBV5-6	NA	TGTGCCAGCAGCTCAGGGTCCTACGAGCAGTACTTC	CASSSGSYEQYF
TRBJ2-1	once	TRBV9	NA	TGTGCCAGCAGCGTAGGAGGGGCCAGTGGCAATGAGCAGTTCTTC	CASSVGGASGNEQFF
TRBJ1-1	NA	TRBV27	NA	TGTGCCAGCAGTTTACTCGGGGAGGGGACTGAAGCTTTCTTT	CASSLLGEGTEAFF
TRBJ2-4	NA	TRBV28	NA	TGTGCCAGCAGTTTAGCAGGGCAGTTGAAAAACATTCAGTACTTC	CASSLAGQLKNIQYF